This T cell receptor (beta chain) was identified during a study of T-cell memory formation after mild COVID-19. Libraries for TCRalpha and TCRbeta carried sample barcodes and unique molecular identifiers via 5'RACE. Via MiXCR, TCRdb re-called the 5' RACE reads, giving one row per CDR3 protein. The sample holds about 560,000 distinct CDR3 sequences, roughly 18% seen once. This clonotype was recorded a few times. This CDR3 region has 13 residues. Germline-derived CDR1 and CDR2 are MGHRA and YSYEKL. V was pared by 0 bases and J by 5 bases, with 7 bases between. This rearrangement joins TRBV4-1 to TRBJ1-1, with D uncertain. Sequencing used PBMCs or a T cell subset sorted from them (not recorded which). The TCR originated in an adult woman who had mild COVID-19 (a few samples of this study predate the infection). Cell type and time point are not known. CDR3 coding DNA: TGCGCCAGCAGCCAAGATGTGGGGACTGAAGCTTTCTTT. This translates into CASSQDVGTEAFF.